There are many counts of the clone carrying this T cell receptor beta chain. This library used around 0.4 ug RNA and molecular barcoded adaptors spanning alpha/delta and beta/gamma chains. TCRdb re-called the reads through MiXCR, storing one row per CDR3 protein. The sample has around 41,000 distinct CDR3 sequences, 14% seen once. Trimming left V 5 bases short and J 0 bases short, with 12 bases between. Germline V gene sequence: CDR1 SGHRS, CDR2 YFSETQ. The CDR3 is made up of 14 amino acids. The data stem from a study of read filtering for tumor transcriptome and immune sequencing. The sample comprised a population of CD138-negative cells sorted from bone marrow. The chain joins TRBV5-1 to TRBJ2-7; tentatively, D is TRBD1 or TRBD2 (5 bases each). This TCR derives from a donor at least 40 years old with multiple myeloma. For the CDR3, the DNA is TGCGCCAGCAGTTGGGGGTCTAGCTCCTACGAGCAGTACTTC. This translates into CASSWGSSSYEQYF. Looking up the rest from reference TRBV5-1 and TRBJ2-7 gives the full variable domain: KAGVTQTPRYLIKTRGQQVTLSCSPISGHRSVSWYQQTPGQGLQFLFEYFSETQRNKGNFPGRFSGRQFSNSRSEMNVSTLELGDSALYLCASSWGSSSYEQYFGPGTRLTVT.